This T cell receptor beta chain was sequenced for a study of human T cells and chemical hapten exposure. On the study more broadly: The sensitizing agent was 2% DPC, placed on approximately 2 cm by approximately 2 cm of upper inner arm skin.

This clonotype was found many times. No antigen is known for it. Study results and limitations: Having alopecia, the donors may differ immunologically from healthy people. Sensitizing to DPC left TCRs with a frequency above 1 in 1000 unaltered. The count of PT1 expanded TCRs correlated positively with patch test score.

Using its own MiXCR run on the RACE reads, TCRdb lists one record per CDR3 protein. The data show about 380,000 distinct CDR3 sequences, around 6% seen once. The ends were cut back, 5 bases at V and 1 base at J, with 8 bases in the middle. The length of the CDR3 is 12 residues. Germline V gene data show CDR1 as DFQATT and CDR2 as SNEGSKA (reference sequence). Time point denoted: patch test 2, 6 weeks after DPC sensitization. Treatment described: therapeutic diphenylcyclopropenone sensitization with weekly scalp DPC. The clonotype comes from a woman under 30 with alopecia areata. Some clones in this sample may be carry-over from other donors' samples. V gene TRBV20-1 combines with J gene TRBJ1-1; D gene uncertain. Sequences were derived from whole blood, sampled in connection with sensitization to the hapten diphenylcyclopropenone (DPC). CDR3 DNA sequence: TGCAGTGCTCGGCCTTGGAACACTGAAGCTTTCTTT. Its translation: CSARPWNTEAFF.